This T cell receptor beta chain was obtained from a study of blood T cell repertoires in COVID-19. Study background: COVID-19 samples from acute and convalescent phases originated in the United States, Italy and Spain.

Some clones are missing from TCRdb's copy, which holds only in-frame ones; the method was immunoSEQ multiplex PCR. The table lists about 310,000 clones, around 91% of them singletons. The CDR3 has 17 amino acids. CDR1 and CDR2 (germline): SGHTS, YDEGEE. V dropped 0 bases and J dropped 3 bases, with 16 bases sitting between them. Sequenced: PBMCs or T cells enriched from blood (not recorded which). This TCR was recovered from a woman between 40 and 50 years old who had recovered from COVID-19. The chain joins TRBV5-8 to TRBJ1-3, with D maybe TRBD1 (5 bases). The CDR3, as DNA: TGTGCCAGCAGCTTGGTTATTCTTCAGGGCGGTGGAAACACCATATATTTT. Translation: CASSLVILQGGGNTIYF.